The 17 T cell receptor beta chains below come from one sample, sequenced in a study of glioma-infiltrating T cells. Using RNA template, CDR3s of TCR alpha and beta were amplified with iRepertoire arm-PCR. TCRdb called the multiplex PCR reads again in MiXCR, with one record for every CDR3 protein. The sample carries about 140,000 distinct CDR3 sequences, roughly 43% recorded once. Specimen: glioma tissue, nonneoplastic brain tissue, or PBMCs (not recorded which). These receptors all come from a human donor with low-grade glioma or glioblastoma, undergoing nonglioma brain surgery, or in good health (not recorded which).

The genes are TRBV7-9 and TRBJ2-3; 11 bases line up with TRBD2. The CDR3 sequence is 16 residues long. The V gene's germline CDR1 is SEHNR and CDR2 FQNEAQ (reference sequence). The V and J ends lost 6 bases and 6 bases, in that order; junction bases with no gene match: 11. The CDR3 region has the DNA TGTGCCAGCAGTTCAGGACTAGCGGGCAGCTGGGATACGCAGTATTTT. Its protein product is CASSSGLAGSWDTQYF. Complete variable domain (other parts from reference TRBV7-9 and TRBJ2-3): DTGVSQNPRHKITKRGQNVTFRCDPISEHNRLYWYRQTLGQGPEFLTYFQNEAQLEKSRLLSDRFSAERPKGSFSTLEIQRTEQGDSAMYLCASSSGLAGSWDTQYFGPGTRLTVL.

This clonotype was seen at least ten times. V and J are TRBV6-2 or TRBV6-3 and TRBJ2-3; a weak D match, TRBD1 (5 bases). Germline V gives CDR1 MNHEY, CDR2 SVGEGT. The germline V and J ends were trimmed by 6 bases and 4 bases, with 20 bases remaining between them. The CDR3 spans 16 residues. The CDR3 reads CASRHLQGFSPDTQYF. The CDR3 DNA is TGTGCCAGCAGACACCTTCAGGGATTCAGTCCAGATACGCAGTATTTT.

As concerns this clonotype: A read error may produce the germline difference seen at one junction end. The J gene is TRBJ2-5, the V gene TRBV7-9; D ambiguous. The V gene's germline CDR1 is SEHNR and CDR2 FQNEAQ (reference sequence). The CDR3 is 14 amino acids. This CDR3 reads CASSFQTDQETHYF. CDR3 nucleotides: TGTGCCAGCAGCTTCCAGACGGACCAAGAGACCCATTACTTC.

This chain links TRBV20-1 with TRBJ1-2; D not resolved. CDR3 length: 13 residues. V lost 0 bases, J lost 1 base, and 6 bases lay in between. Germline V CDR1 and CDR2: DFQATT, SNEGSKA (reference sequence). CDR3 loop: CSARDVNNYGYTF. The CDR3 bases are TGCAGTGCTAGAGATGTCAATAACTATGGCTACACCTTC.

The chain is built from TRBV6-2 or TRBV6-3 and TRBJ2-3, with D tentatively TRBD2 (5 bases). Germline loops: CDR1 MNHEY, CDR2 SVGEGT. This CDR3 comprises 14 residues. V was shortened by 6 bases and J by 0 bases, with 10 bases between the two germline ends. The CDR3 sequence is CASRRAGSTDTQYF. The DNA for the CDR3 is TGTGCCAGCAGGAGGGCGGGCAGCACAGATACGCAGTATTTT.

The chain has TRBV7-2 and TRBJ1-2; unclear D gene. Germline V gene sequence: CDR1 SGHTA, CDR2 FQGNSA. The CDR3 runs to 13 residues. Trimming took 5 bases from V and 2 from J, leaving 9 bases between them. The CDR3 loop is CASSPFANYGYTF. CDR3 nucleotides: TGTGCCAGCAGCCCCTTCGCCAACTATGGCTACACCTTC. The full variable domain, in which reference TRBV7-2 and TRBJ1-2 provide the parts outside the CDR3, is GAGVSQSPSNKVTEKGKDVELRCDPISGHTALYWYRQSLGQGLEFLIYFQGNSAPDKSGLPSDRFSAERTGGSVSTLTIQRTQQEDSAVYLCASSPFANYGYTFGSGTRLTVV.

The chain recombines TRBV12-3 or TRBV12-4 with TRBJ2-7; TRBD2 aligns across 12 bases. J gave up 3 bases and V 4 bases, and 4 bases lay outside the gene matches. The CDR3 has 15 residues. The CDR3, as DNA: TGTGCCAGCAGTTCTAGCGGGGGGGCCCACTACGAGCAGTACTTC. Its translation: CASSSSGGAHYEQYF.

This clonotype was detected only a few times. This sequence joins TRBV24-1 and TRBJ1-1; a possible D gene is TRBD1 (6 bases). V was cut by 9 bases and J by 0 bases, with 10 bases left in between. This CDR3 has 13 residues. In germline, CDR1 is KGHDR, CDR2 SFDVKD. The CDR3 region has the DNA TGTGCCACCCAGGGGAGCGTGAACACTGAAGCTTTCTTT. Translated, it gives CATQGSVNTEAFF.

The chain is built from TRBV4-3 and TRBJ2-7; TRBD2 matches at 10 bases. CDR3 length: 15 residues. The trim removed 4 bases at V and 3 bases at J, leaving 6 bases unmatched. The germline V gene encodes CDR1 LGHNA and CDR2 YSLEER. The CDR3 region is CASSPTLAGSYEQYF. The CDR3 coding sequence is TGCGCCAGCAGCCCCACACTAGCGGGAAGCTACGAGCAGTACTTC.

The rearrangement links TRBV4-1 to TRBJ2-2, with 7 positions matching TRBD1. The V gene's germline CDR1 is MGHRA and CDR2 YSYEKL. After removal of 7 bases from V and 2 bases from J, the junction contained 7 bases not matched to a gene. The CDR3 covers 15 residues. Written as DNA, the CDR3 is TGCGCCAGCACCCCTGGACAGGTCAACACCGGGGAGCTGTTTTTT. This gives the protein CASTPGQVNTGELFF.

This clonotype was detected only once. The V gene is TRBV20-1, the J gene TRBJ2-1, with 8 bases identical to TRBD1. The J call may not be correct, given that the DNA end is closer to TRBJ2-5. Germline assignment: CDR1 DFQATT and CDR2 SNEGSKA (reference sequence). The CDR3 is 16 amino acids. CDR3 coding DNA: TGCAGTGCTAGAGACCGGGACAGGTGGCCACAAGAGACCCAGTACTTC. Translating it yields CSARDRDRWPQETQYF.

In its sample, this clonotype was seen a few times. The chain recombines TRBV10-3 with TRBJ2-3; 10 bases are a match to TRBD2. V was pared by 0 bases and J by 3 bases, with 6 bases of the junction left unmatched. This CDR3 contains 17 residues. Per the germline V gene, CDR1 is ENHRY and CDR2 is SYGVKD. CDR3 coding DNA: TGTGCCATCAGTGAGTCGGCTAGCGGGAGTAGGACAGATACGCAGTATTTT. Amino acids: CAISESASGSRTDTQYF.

The chain carries TRBV4-1 and TRBJ2-5; 9 bases align to TRBD1. The trim removed 4 bases at V and 0 bases at J, leaving 3 bases unmatched. Germline CDR1 is MGHRA and CDR2 is YSYEKL. This CDR3 has 15 amino acids. CDR3 residues: CASSPGTGHQETQYF. DNA of the CDR3: TGCGCCAGCAGCCCGGGGACAGGGCACCAAGAGACCCAGTACTTC.

This clonotype was counted between two and nine times. The V and J genes are TRBV6-2 or TRBV6-3 and TRBJ2-1, with 7 nucleotides matching TRBD2. Losses at the gene ends were 2 bases for V and 7 bases for J; bases not matched to a gene: 5. In germline, CDR1 is MNHEY, CDR2 SVGEGT. CDR3 length equals 14 residues. CDR3 amino acids: CASSYRGGSNEQFF. The CDR3 DNA reads TGTGCCAGCAGTTACCGGGGCGGGAGTAATGAGCAGTTCTTC.

This clonotype was observed once. One junction end disagrees with the germline gene, perhaps due to a read error. V and J are TRBV6-9 and TRBJ2-2; D is possibly TRBD2 (5 bases). Germline V gene sequence: CDR1 MNHGY, CDR2 SVAAGI. CDR3 length: 17 amino acids. The CDR3 here is CASGYTDTSGYTGELFF. The CDR3 DNA is TGTGCCAGCGGTTACACCGACACTTCGGGATACACCGGGGAGCTGTTTTTT.

The V call is TRBV6-2 or TRBV6-3, the J call TRBJ1-1; D remains ambiguous. CDR3 length equals 15 residues. Trimming cost V 2 bases and J 0 bases, with 10 bases left between them. Germline CDR1 reads MNHEY; CDR2 reads SVGEGT. The DNA for the CDR3 is TGTGCCAGCAGTTACCATCCGAGGATGAACACTGAAGCTTTCTTT. It translates to CASSYHPRMNTEAFF.

The chain uses TRBV20-1 and TRBJ2-1; D assignment may be TRBD1 or TRBD2 (5 bases each). Between the trimmed V and J ends, which lost 5 bases and 2 bases, there was a span of 13 bases. The CDR3 covers 14 residues. The germline CDR1 and CDR2 sequences are DFQATT and SNEGSKA (reference sequence). The CDR3 DNA reads as TGCAGTGCTGCGCGGACGGGACCCTACAATGAGCAGTTCTTC. Translated, it gives CSAARTGPYNEQFF.